The clone carrying this T cell receptor beta chain was seen once. This entry comes from a study of shared T cell receptors in the human thymus. CDR3 size: 15 residues. Germline CDR1 reads LNHDA; CDR2 reads SQIVND (reference sequence). Germline trimming cut 6 bases from V and 7 bases from J; bases unmatched to any gene: 11. Using immunoSEQ multiplex PCR, the repertoire was profiled, and TCRdb retains in-frame clones only, with some absent. The sample consists of 550,000 to 800,000 clones, 70% to 90% of them appearing once. These same records also appear under a second study, on human thymus T cells. That publication notes: The thymus tissue came from resections taken during corrective heart surgery. Related reports documented highly overlapping thymic repertoires among unrelated individuals.

What was sequenced was thymocytes. The source of this sequence is a girl under three years old with a congenital heart defect. This rearrangement joins TRBV19 to TRBJ2-2; TRBD1 agrees at 7 bases. CDR3 DNA sequence: TGTGCCAGTAGAGCGTTAGGGGGCTCACACGGGGAGCTGTTTTTT. Encoded protein: CASRALGGSHGELFF.